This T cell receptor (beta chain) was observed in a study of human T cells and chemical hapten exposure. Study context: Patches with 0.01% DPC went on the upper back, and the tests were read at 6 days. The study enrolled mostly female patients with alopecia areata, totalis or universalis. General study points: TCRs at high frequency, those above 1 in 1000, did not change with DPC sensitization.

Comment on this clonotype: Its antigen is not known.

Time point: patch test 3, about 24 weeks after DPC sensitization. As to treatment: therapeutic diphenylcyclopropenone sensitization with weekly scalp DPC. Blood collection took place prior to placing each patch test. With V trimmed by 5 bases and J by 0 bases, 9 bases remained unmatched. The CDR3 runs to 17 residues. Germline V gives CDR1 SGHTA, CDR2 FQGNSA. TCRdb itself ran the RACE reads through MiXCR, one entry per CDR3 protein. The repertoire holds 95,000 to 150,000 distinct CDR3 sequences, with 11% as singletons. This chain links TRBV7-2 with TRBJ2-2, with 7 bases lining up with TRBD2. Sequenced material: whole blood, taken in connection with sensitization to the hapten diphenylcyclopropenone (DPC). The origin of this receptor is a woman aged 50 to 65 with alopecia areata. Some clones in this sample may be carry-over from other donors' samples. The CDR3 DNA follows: TGTGCCAGCAGCCTACCGGGCGGGAGATCGAACACCGGGGAGCTGTTTTTT. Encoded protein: CASSLPGGRSNTGELFF. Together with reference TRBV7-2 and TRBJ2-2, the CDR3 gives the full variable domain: GAGVSQSPSNKVTEKGKDVELRCDPISGHTALYWYRQSLGQGLEFLIYFQGNSAPDKSGLPSDRFSAERTGGSVSTLTIQRTQQEDSAVYLCASSLPGGRSNTGELFFGEGSRLTVL.